These 10 T cell receptor beta chains share one sample of origin, sequenced in a study of tumor and adjacent non-tumor tissue in lung cancer. The template was RNA from unsorted bulk tissue. TCRbeta libraries were built with three rounds of nested PCR, modified from ARM-PCR. TCRdb itself ran the multiplex PCR reads through MiXCR, one entry per CDR3 protein. The sample contains 120,000 or so distinct CDR3 sequences, roughly 64% of which appear only once. The source material was lung tumor tissue. These receptors all stem from a man under 40 with non-small cell lung cancer.

The gene calls are TRBV2 and TRBJ1-5; D call uncertain. CDR3 length equals 13 residues. V was trimmed by 4 bases and J by 1 base, leaving 5 bases between them. The germline gives CDR1 SNHLY, CDR2 FYNNEI. The CDR3 sequence is CASSGGSNQPQHF. The CDR3 DNA reads TGTGCCAGCAGTGGAGGAAGCAATCAGCCCCAGCATTTT.

A note on this clonotype: Germline and junction disagree at one end, which may indicate a read error. This chain links TRBV10-3 with TRBJ1-1; TRBD1 aligns across 9 bases. CDR3 length equals 17 residues. CDR1 and CDR2 from the germline V gene are ENHRY and SYGVKD. The CDR3 nucleotides are TGTCCCATCAGTGAGATATCACCCGGGACAGGGAGGACTGAAGCTTTCTTT. Protein: CPISEISPGTGRTEAFF.

V and J are TRBV20-1 and TRBJ2-3; 15 nucleotides match TRBD2. V was pared by 6 bases and J by 5 bases, with 15 bases of the junction left unmatched. The germline V gene encodes CDR1 DFQATT and CDR2 SNEGSKA (reference sequence). The CDR3 is 18 amino acids. The CDR3 bases are TGCAGTGCCACAGGACTAGCGGGAGGGTTTAAGGGCATAGATACGCAGTATTTT. The encoded protein is CSATGLAGGFKGIDTQYF.

This clonotype was detected only once. Given a much more abundant clone one base away, this may be a read error. The chain has TRBV20-1 and TRBJ1-4; 9 bases are shared with TRBD1. With 7 bases clipped from V and 7 bases from J, the junction kept 10 bases outside the gene matches. This CDR3 region has 14 residues. The germline gives CDR1 DFQATT, CDR2 SNEGSKA (reference sequence). The CDR3 loop is CSVLGTGRGEKLFF. The CDR3, as DNA: TGCAGTGTCCTGGGGACAGGGCGGGGTGAAAAACTGTTTTTT.

Concerning this clonotype: One end of the junction varies from germline; a read error may be responsible. The chain is built from TRBV5-1 and TRBJ2-2; no clear D. The CDR3 loop spans 13 amino acids. Germline values: CDR1 SGHRS, CDR2 YFSETQ. The CDR3 nucleotides are TGCGCCAGCAGCTCAGTCGGCACCTGGGAGCTGTTTTTT. Translated, it gives CASSSVGTWELFF.

With regard to this clonotype: A read error may explain this, as a much larger clone is one base away. The chain couples TRBV5-1 to TRBJ1-1; 8 bases are shared with TRBD1. The germline gives CDR1 SGHRS, CDR2 YFSETQ. The CDR3 contains 15 residues. Here the CDR3 reads CASLLSGQGGTEALF. In nucleotides, the CDR3 is TGCGCCAGCCTCCTATCCGGACAGGGAGGCACTGAAGCTCTCTTT.

At least ten counts were recorded for this clonotype. This chain joins TRBV20-1 and TRBJ2-3; the D is unclear. The CDR3 runs to 13 residues. V was trimmed by 8 bases and J by 7 bases, leaving 19 bases between them. Germline V gene data show CDR1 as DFQATT and CDR2 as SNEGSKA (reference sequence). The CDR3 protein is CSLPRPGRNTQYF. The CDR3 nucleotides are TGCAGTCTCCCTCGGCCCGGGCGGAATACGCAGTATTTT.

A note on this clonotype: A much larger clone lies a single base off, so this may be a read error. The V call is TRBV20-1, the J call TRBJ2-5; possibly TRBD2 for D (5 bases). From germline, CDR1 is DFQATT and CDR2 SNEGSKA (reference sequence). The CDR3 consists of 15 residues. V lost 4 bases and J lost 7, with 22 bases in between. CDR3 sequence: CSAIVSRGPRGTQYF. In DNA, the CDR3 is TGCAGTGCTATAGTTTCCCGGGGTCCTCGTGGGACCCAGTACTTC.

This clonotype appeared a single time. A clone one base away is much larger, so this may be a read error. The chain joins TRBV4-3 to TRBJ2-7; D is unresolved. V lost 0 bases and J lost 0, with 6 bases in between. The length of the CDR3 is 14 residues. Looked up from germline, CDR1 is LGHNA and CDR2 is YSLEER. CDR3 in amino acids: CASSQDSSSYEQYF. DNA of the CDR3: TGCGCCAGCAGCCAAGATTCGAGCTCCTACGAGCAGTACTTC.

This clonotype occurred once. A much larger clone lies one base from this, so it may be a read error. The chain is built from TRBV29-1 and TRBJ1-2; TRBD1 might be the D (5 bases). Germline V gene sequence: CDR1 SQVTM, CDR2 ANQGSEA. CDR3 length: 13 residues. CDR3 bases: TGCATCGTTGCGGGGCGAAGGTACTATGGCTACACCTTC. Translation: CIVAGRRYYGYTF.